A selection of T cell receptor beta chains follows, all from one sample in a study of follicular helper T cells after annual influenza vaccination. The protocol was immunoSEQ multiplex PCR, while the TCRdb copy is restricted to in-frame clones and leaves out a portion. In the table there are more than 8,500 clones, around four fifths of which are singletons. The specimen was CXCR5+ CD38- circulating T follicular helper cells from blood, collected on the day of influenza vaccination. Every receptor here comes from an adult who received the influenza vaccine. The CDR3 runs from the conserved cysteine through the conserved F or W. The order of the fields is CDR3 length, D gene, V gene, clone size, J gene, CDR3 protein, CDR3 DNA. The D gene is left open where the match is weak. Clone size appears in some rows only: once, few, many, or a class for an expanded clone.

13	NA	TRBV10-1	NA	TRBJ1-1	CASSTGMNTEAFF	TGCGCCAGCAGTACAGGGATGAACACTGAAGCTTTCTTT
11	NA	TRBV6-1	once	TRBJ2-7	CASSSTYEQYF	TGTGCCAGCAGTTCCACCTACGAGCAGTACTTC
12	NA	TRBV4-1	NA	TRBJ2-2	CASSQVDGELFF	TGCGCCAGCAGCCAAGTGGATGGGGAGCTGTTTTTT
15	TRBD1	TRBV6-5	NA	TRBJ2-5	CASSHRTGGVETQYF	TGTGCCAGCAGCCACCGGACAGGGGGCGTAGAGACCCAGTACTTC
13	TRBD2	TRBV7-3	NA	TRBJ2-5	CASSLLAGETQYF	TGTGCCAGCAGCCTACTAGCGGGCGAGACCCAGTACTTC
16	NA	TRBV7-9	NA	TRBJ2-1	CASSTQGSRSYNEQFF	TGTGCCAGCAGCACCCAGGGATCCCGCTCCTACAATGAGCAGTTCTTC
11	NA	TRBV6-1	NA	TRBJ1-1	CASNRNTEAFF	TGTGCCAGCAACAGGAACACTGAAGCTTTCTTT
14	NA	TRBV4-2	NA	TRBJ1-4	CASSQGQTNEKLFF	TGTGCCAGCAGCCAAGGACAGACTAATGAAAAACTGTTTTTT
15	NA	TRBV7-6	NA	TRBJ1-3	CASSFNPNSGNTIYF	TGTGCCAGCAGCTTTAACCCTAACTCTGGAAACACCATATATTTT
13	NA	TRBV7-9	NA	TRBJ1-5	CASSSDGRQPQHF	TGTGCCAGCAGCTCCGATGGTCGTCAGCCCCAGCATTTT
13	TRBD2	TRBV13	once	TRBJ2-5	CASSKRGGETQYF	TGTGCCAGCAGTAAAAGGGGAGGGGAGACCCAGTACTTC
15	NA	TRBV7-2	once	TRBJ2-7	CASSTRTSVSDEQYF	TGTGCCAGCAGCACTCGGACTTCGGTGAGTGACGAGCAGTACTTC
15	TRBD1	TRBV28	few	TRBJ1-5	CASRPQGAGNQPQHF	TGTGCCAGCAGACCACAGGGGGCAGGCAATCAGCCCCAGCATTTT
13	NA	TRBV5-1	NA	TRBJ1-3	CASTDPSGNTIYF	TGCGCCAGCACCGACCCCTCTGGAAACACCATATATTTT
14	NA	TRBV27	NA	TRBJ1-1	CASSRRQWGTEAFF	TGTGCCAGCAGTCGCCGTCAGTGGGGCACTGAAGCTTTCTTT
16	NA	TRBV2	few	TRBJ1-5	CASSPRGMAGSQPQHF	TGTGCCAGCAGTCCTCGAGGAATGGCAGGTTCTCAGCCCCAGCATTTT
13	NA	TRBV27	NA	TRBJ2-5	CASSSPLQETQYF	TGTGCCAGCAGTTCACCGCTGCAAGAGACCCAGTACTTC
12	NA	TRBV7-9	few	TRBJ1-5	CASSLGSQPQHF	TGTGCCAGCAGCTTAGGAAGTCAGCCCCAGCATTTT
13	NA	TRBV5-1	NA	TRBJ1-1	CASSLGGNTEAFF	TGCGCCAGCAGCTTGGGGGGAAACACTGAAGCTTTCTTT
15	NA	TRBV6-5	NA	TRBJ2-7	CASSYSGTPPYEQYF	TGTGCCAGCAGTTACTCCGGGACTCCCCCCTACGAGCAGTACTTC
16	NA	TRBV7-6	NA	TRBJ2-1	CASSASTSLGYNEQFF	TGTGCCAGCAGCGCGTCAACTAGTTTGGGATACAATGAGCAGTTCTTC
15	NA	TRBV6-1	NA	TRBJ2-7	CASSEFGPPMGEQYF	TGTGCCAGCAGTGAATTTGGGCCCCCGATGGGGGAGCAGTACTTC
12	NA	TRBV5-1	few	TRBJ2-7	CASRGELYEQYF	TGCGCCAGCAGGGGGGAACTCTACGAGCAGTACTTC
13	TRBD1	TRBV19	NA	TRBJ1-1	CASTPRDSTEAFF	TGTGCCAGTACCCCCCGGGACAGCACTGAAGCTTTCTTT
14	NA	TRBV29-1	NA	TRBJ2-7	CSVVTGTSSYEQYF	TGCAGCGTTGTAACCGGGACGAGCTCCTACGAGCAGTACTTC
17	NA	TRBV28	NA	TRBJ2-7	CASSLRVRGTVPYEQYF	TGTGCCAGCAGTTTACGGGTTCGCGGGACGGTACCCTACGAGCAGTACTTC
13	NA	TRBV7-9	NA	TRBJ2-2	CASSLAKTGELFF	TGTGCCAGCAGCTTAGCGAAAACCGGGGAGCTGTTTTTT
12	NA	TRBV9	NA	TRBJ1-3	CASGLAGNTIYF	TGTGCCAGCGGACTTGCAGGAAACACCATATATTTT
14	NA	TRBV30	once	TRBJ1-1	CAWSLTRVNTEAFF	TGTGCCTGGAGTCTGACCAGGGTAAACACTGAAGCTTTCTTT
16	NA	TRBV11-2	NA	TRBJ2-1	CASSSLDPGGYNEQFF	TGTGCCAGCAGCTCCCTGGACCCCGGGGGCTACAATGAGCAGTTCTTC
14	TRBD1	TRBV18	NA	TRBJ1-1	CASSPTGGNTEAFF	TGTGCCAGCTCACCAACAGGGGGGAACACTGAAGCTTTCTTT
15	TRBD1	TRBV28	NA	TRBJ1-5	CASPPRDREFQPQHF	TGTGCCAGCCCACCCCGGGACAGGGAATTTCAGCCCCAGCATTTT
17	TRBD1	TRBV15	NA	TRBJ1-5	CATSKHSGTGINQPQHF	TGTGCCACCAGCAAACACTCCGGGACAGGCATCAATCAGCCCCAGCATTTT
13	NA	TRBV11-2	once	TRBJ2-5	CASSRSETETQYF	TGTGCCAGCAGCAGAAGCGAGACAGAGACCCAGTACTTC
17	TRBD1	TRBV28	NA	TRBJ1-2	CASTSYGWTGGGYGYTF	TGTGCCAGCACCAGCTATGGGTGGACAGGGGGCGGGTATGGCTACACCTTC
15	NA	TRBV7-3	NA	TRBJ2-5	CASSPQRGGPETQYF	TGTGCCAGCAGCCCCCAGAGGGGGGGCCCAGAGACCCAGTACTTC
16	TRBD2	TRBV6-9	NA	TRBJ2-1	CASSRSGRGAYNEQFF	TGTGCCAGCAGTCGCAGCGGGAGGGGCGCCTACAATGAGCAGTTCTTC
11	NA	TRBV28	few	TRBJ2-7	CATRSSYEQYF	TGTGCCACCAGAAGCTCCTACGAGCAGTACTTC
15	TRBD2	TRBV6-1	NA	TRBJ2-7	CASSDNSGGHYEQYF	TGTGCCAGCAGTGATAATAGCGGGGGGCACTACGAGCAGTACTTC
14	NA	TRBV28	NA	TRBJ2-1	CASSPTTRPNEQFF	TGTGCCAGCAGTCCAACGACCCGTCCCAATGAGCAGTTCTTC
13	NA	TRBV5-1	NA	TRBJ2-5	CASSFREHETQYF	TGCGCCAGCAGCTTCAGGGAGCACGAGACCCAGTACTTC
12	TRBD1	TRBV29-1	NA	TRBJ1-1	CSAEQGRTEAFF	TGCAGCGCTGAACAGGGGCGGACTGAAGCTTTCTTT
14	NA	TRBV6-6	NA	TRBJ2-7	CASSLQGEGYEQYF	TGTGCCAGCAGCCTACAGGGGGAGGGCTACGAGCAGTACTTC
15	NA	TRBV5-8	NA	TRBJ2-2	CASRLLTGNTGELFF	TGTGCCAGCAGACTATTGACTGGGAACACCGGGGAGCTGTTTTTT
11	NA	TRBV7-9	NA	TRBJ2-1	CASTLLSQQFF	TGTGCCAGCACCTTGCTTTCTCAACAGTTCTTC
16	NA	TRBV14	NA	TRBJ1-4	CASSLAVGAFDEKLFF	TGTGCCAGCAGCCTTGCAGTGGGGGCGTTTGATGAAAAACTGTTTTTT
13	NA	TRBV30	few	TRBJ1-5	CAWSFTDNQPQHF	TGTGCCTGGAGTTTTACAGACAATCAGCCCCAGCATTTT
12	NA	TRBV7-9	NA	TRBJ1-1	CASSLGIGEAFF	TGTGCCAGCAGCTTAGGTATAGGTGAAGCTTTCTTT